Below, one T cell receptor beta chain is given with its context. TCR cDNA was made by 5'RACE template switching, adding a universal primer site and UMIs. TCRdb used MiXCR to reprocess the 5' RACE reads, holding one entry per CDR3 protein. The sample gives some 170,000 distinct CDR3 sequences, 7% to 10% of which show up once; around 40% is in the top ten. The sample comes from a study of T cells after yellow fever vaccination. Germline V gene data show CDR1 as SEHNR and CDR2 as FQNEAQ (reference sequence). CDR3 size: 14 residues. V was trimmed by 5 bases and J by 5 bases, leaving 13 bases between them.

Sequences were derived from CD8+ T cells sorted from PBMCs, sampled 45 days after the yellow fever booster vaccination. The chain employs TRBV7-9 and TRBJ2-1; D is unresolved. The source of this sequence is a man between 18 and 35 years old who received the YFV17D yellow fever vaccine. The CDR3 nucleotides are TGTGCCAGCAGCCCCCCCCGGGTCCACAATGAGCAGTTCTTC. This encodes CASSPPRVHNEQFF.